The entry below describes one T cell receptor (beta chain). The clone's antigen remains unknown. Base qualities were left out, and no much larger clone turns up one base away. The source of the sample is a study of T cell responses to AZD1222 COVID-19 vaccine (dated by TCRdb to about 2021). Describing the broader study: AZD1222 recipients whose second dose came at about 4 weeks and those whose second dose came at about 12 weeks were combined into one group, since spike-specific TCR depth and breadth did not differ between the two schedules. TCR sequencing covered more than 230 trial participants: 200 to 220 given two doses of AZD1222 and 26 given two doses of MenACWY control vaccine. Trial participants were enrolled into age subgroups of 18-55, 56-69 and 70-plus years, which contained 148, 28 and 57 TCR-sequenced participants, respectively. Broad study findings and their caveats: A significant rise in spike-specific TCR breadth and depth was observed after two AZD1222 doses relative to day 0 and relative to MenACWY recipients. Conclusions about previously exposed vaccinees are limited, since just 5 to 7 AZD1222 recipients were seropositive for SARS-CoV-2 at baseline. Participants were mostly white British and included more females than males, and it was suggested by the authors that clonal diversity may have been underestimated. Because no day 14 peak-response samples were available, the repertoires could be characterized only after the peak T cell response. Epitopes outside the regions mutated in the B.1.351 and B.1.1.7 variants were reportedly recognized by nearly half of the unique spike-specific TCRs. CD4 TCRs associated with the vaccine covered the entire spike protein, and the dominant responses were in regions 160-218 and 743-854. The 56-69-year group was small, and its depth increase did not reach significance, likely because of low power.

The CDR3 regions of human TCRbeta chains were analyzed by immunosequencing. Per the original workflow: Repertoire TCRs were checked for matches against a reference library of SARS-CoV-2-specific TCRs that had been generated using the MIRA antigen-specificity platform. Breadth was defined as the fraction of unique TCRs that were SARS-CoV-2-associated, and depth was defined as the fraction of total T cells that were SARS-CoV-2-associated. Each spike-specific TCR was assigned to its reactive spike region and to a CD4 or CD8 class using the MIRA data. Log10-transformed breadth and depth values were compared by one-way ANOVA with Sidak's multiple comparisons tests. As stored in TCRdb, this immuneACCESS dataset retains in-frame rearrangements with V and J assigned. A fraction of the clones does not appear; measured against another copy, unresolved V genes explain less than half of the discrepancy, and the remainder lacks a known reason. V, J and clone size reflect that table, while D and trimming were determined from the DNA. This sample gives 110,000 to 150,000 clones in total; 88% of them show up just once. Clones ranked in the top ten supply under 3.5% of the sample.

The germline V gene sets CDR1 to MDHEN and CDR2 to SYDVKM. V and J are truncated by 4 bases and 1 base respectively, leaving an intervening sequence of 8 bases. The CDR3 runs 14 residues from the cysteine to the phenylalanine. Only CDR3 DNA remains: 42 bases, in frame from the first base. The time point label of this sample denotes: baseline before first vaccination. Vaccinee samples were obtained from the UK trials COV001 and COV002, which included a single-blind randomized controlled phase 2/3 trial of AZD1222 (ChAdOx1 nCoV-19) in healthy adults. Trial participant PBMC samples were collected at day 0 and day 28 after the second dose for TCRbeta chain sequencing.

This clonotype originated in an adult in good health. The chain is assembled from TRBV28 and TRBJ1-5; TRBD1 is possibly the D segment (5 matching bases). The sample was peripheral blood, taken on day 0 of AZD1222 vaccination. The sequence in DNA is TGTGCCAGCAGTTACGGGGGGAGCAATCAGCCCCAGCATTTT. The resulting protein is CASSYGGSNQPQHF.